These T cell receptor beta chains were read from a single sample in a study of T cell responses to AZD1222 COVID-19 vaccine. This table comes from immunoSEQ multiplex PCR, and its TCRdb copy is limited to in-frame clones, with some not included. This sample has some 190,000 clones; about nine tenths occur once, and the top ten carry less than 2.5%. Here the sequenced sample was peripheral blood, taken 28 days after the second AZD1222 dose. Source of these receptors: an adult who received the AZD1222 COVID-19 vaccine. Each CDR3 is given without its conserved first and last residue.

J gene,V gene,CDR3 protein
TRBJ2-2,TRBV5-4,ASSLGQSSNTGELF
TRBJ1-4,TRBV3-1/TRBV3-2,ASSQEGQDNEKLF
TRBJ2-7,TRBV7-3,ASSLSAGTWHEQY
TRBJ1-3,TRBV27,ASSPRGFTGNTIY
TRBJ2-7,TRBV5-1,ASSRQGEVDEQY
TRBJ1-5,TRBV29-1,SVSPGGDTPQH
TRBJ2-5,TRBV7-3,ASSPGRFLGETQY
TRBJ2-7,TRBV21-1,ASSKGRSGSSYEQY
TRBJ2-7,TRBV5-1,ASSLAGDSVYEQY
TRBJ2-1,TRBV3-1/TRBV3-2,ASSQTGGIGGYEQF
TRBJ1-5,TRBV2,ASRGWDGGQPQH
TRBJ1-3,TRBV9,ASSEQGGLGNTIY
TRBJ2-1,TRBV7-9,ASSRGANEQF
TRBJ1-1,TRBV20-1,SASRAEAF
TRBJ1-2,TRBV18,ASSPAIHLTGGYGYT
TRBJ1-1,TRBV19,ASSIQLRGNTEAF
TRBJ2-7,TRBV18,ASSPRQGQDLYEQY
TRBJ1-4,TRBV4-2,ASSQEGALGGEKLF
TRBJ1-2,TRBV5-8,ASGQGSNYGYT
TRBJ1-5,TRBV7-8,ASSQQGVINQPQH
TRBJ2-1,TRBV3-1/TRBV3-2,ASSQVAGVYNEQF
TRBJ2-2,TRBV9,ASSVGGTRNTGELF
TRBJ2-1,TRBV6-5,ASSQGQSSYNEQF
TRBJ2-7,TRBV7-2,ASSLLAGGIREQY
TRBJ2-7,TRBV28,ASSITSGPSYEQY
TRBJ1-6,TRBV24-1,ATSFPGERESPLH